This entry lists 21 T cell receptor beta chains sequenced from one sample in a study of CD8 T cells in Susac syndrome. Random hexamers were used to reverse transcribe the RNA input (roughly 0.5 to 1 ug). TCRdb analysed the immunoSEQ multiplex PCR reads with MiXCR anew, one entry per CDR3 protein. The sample yields about 140,000 distinct CDR3 sequences, 85% to 95% seen once. Sequencing was carried out using CD4+ T cells from PBMCs. These receptors came from a human donor with Susac syndrome.

The chain couples TRBV3-1 to TRBJ1-3; no definite D call. The V end lost 1 base, the J end lost 1 base, and 5 bases lay between the germline ends. The CDR3 totals 14 residues. Germline assignment: CDR1 LGHDT and CDR2 YNNKEL (reference sequence). CDR3 sequence (DNA): TGTGCCAGCAGCCAAGGGAGATCTGGAAACACCATATATTTT. Translation gives CASSQGRSGNTIYF. Drawing the rest from reference TRBV3-1 and TRBJ1-3, the complete variable domain is DTAVSQTPKYLVTQMGNDKSIKCEQNLGHDTMYWYKQDSKKFLKIMFSYNNKELIINETVPNRFSPKSPDKAHLNLHINSLELGDSAVYFCASSQGRSGNTIYFGEGSWLTVV.

This rearrangement joins TRBV2 to TRBJ1-5; D remains ambiguous. Trimming took 7 bases from V and 0 from J, leaving 7 bases between them. This CDR3 contains 13 residues. Germline V gives CDR1 SNHLY, CDR2 FYNNEI. This CDR3 reads CASTGVSNQPQHF. In nucleotides, the CDR3 is TGTGCCAGCACCGGAGTTAGCAATCAGCCCCAGCATTTT.

The chain employs TRBV5-1 and TRBJ2-1; 8 bases are a match to TRBD1. Unmatched junction bases numbered 4, after V lost 0 bases and J lost 5 bases. This CDR3 comprises 15 residues. CDR1 is SGHRS, CDR2 YFSETQ, per germline. CDR3 loop: CASSLERTGHNEQFF. The CDR3 DNA sequence: TGCGCCAGCAGCTTGGAGAGGACAGGGCACAATGAGCAGTTCTTC.

The rearrangement uses TRBV15 and TRBJ2-3, with D perhaps given as TRBD1 or TRBD2 (5 bases each). Deletions cut 0 bases from V and 2 bases from J, with 9 bases between. CDR1 and CDR2 (germline): LNHNV, YYDKDF (reference sequence). The CDR3 consists of 15 residues. This CDR3 reads CATSRDWGNTDTQYF. In nucleotides, the CDR3 is TGTGCCACCAGCAGAGATTGGGGGAACACAGATACGCAGTATTTT.

The chain combines TRBV9 with TRBJ2-4, with a weak D call TRBD1 (5 bases). The CDR3 length is 15 residues. V was clipped by 2 bases and J by 0 bases, with 9 bases between them. Germline CDR1 reads SGDLS; CDR2 reads YYNGEE. The CDR3 is CASSVTVLAKNIQYF. DNA of the CDR3: TGTGCCAGCAGCGTGACAGTACTAGCCAAAAACATTCAGTACTTC.

This clonotype was observed a handful of times. The chain joins TRBV5-6 to TRBJ1-5; D is unclear. This CDR3 contains 15 residues. V lost 2 bases and J lost 0, with 9 bases in between. CDR1 and CDR2 from the germline V gene are SGHDT and YYEEEE. CDR3 protein: CASSFGGYSNQPQHF. The CDR3 bases are TGTGCCAGCAGCTTCGGCGGGTATAGCAATCAGCCCCAGCATTTT.

This rearrangement joins TRBV20-1 to TRBJ2-5, with 8 bases identical to TRBD1. Trimming at V came to 4 bases and at J to 3 bases, leaving 1 base not matched to a gene. CDR1 and CDR2 from the germline V gene are DFQATT and SNEGSKA (reference sequence). This CDR3 comprises 12 residues. The CDR3 protein is CSATTGEETQYF. Here the CDR3 DNA reads TGCAGTGCTACGACAGGGGAAGAGACCCAGTACTTC.

The genes are TRBV7-3 and TRBJ2-1; 7 nucleotides agree with TRBD2. J was trimmed by 7 bases and V by 0 bases; bases with no gene match: 3. The CDR3 is 14 amino acids. Per germline, CDR1 SGHTA and CDR2 FQGTGA. CDR3 amino acids: CASSLTSSGNEQFF. The CDR3 coding sequence is TGTGCCAGCAGCTTAACTTCTAGCGGTAATGAGCAGTTCTTC. Combining the CDR3 with reference TRBV7-3 and TRBJ2-1 gives the whole variable domain GAGVSQTPSNKVTEKGKYVELRCDPISGHTALYWYRQSLGQGPEFLIYFQGTGAADDSGLPNDRFFAVRPEGSVSTLKIQRTERGDSAVYLCASSLTSSGNEQFFGPGTRLTVL.

The CDR3 here is CASSQDWGTSAPKDYEQYF. The CDR3 nucleotides read TGCGCCAGCAGCCAAGATTGGGGGACTAGCGCCCCGAAAGACTACGAGCAGTACTTC. The V and J genes are TRBV4-3 and TRBJ2-7; 10 nucleotides match TRBD2. Germline values: CDR1 LGHNA, CDR2 YSLEER. This CDR3 comprises 19 residues. Unmatched junction bases numbered 14, after V lost 0 bases and J lost 3 bases.

The chain has TRBV5-1 and TRBJ2-7, with 9 bases fitting TRBD2. Trimming took 4 bases from V and 2 from J; bases not matched to a gene: 7. The CDR3 runs to 15 residues. Germline V CDR1 and CDR2: SGHRS, YFSETQ. The CDR3 loop reads CASSPSGGSPYEQYF. The DNA of the CDR3 is TGCGCCAGCAGCCCGAGCGGGGGGTCTCCCTACGAGCAGTACTTC.

CDR3 protein: CASSLGLSRQETQYF. In DNA, the CDR3 is TGTGCCAGCAGCTTAGGGCTTAGTAGGCAAGAGACCCAGTACTTC. This chain joins TRBV7-2 and TRBJ2-5; D not certain. This CDR3 has 15 residues. Trimming left V 1 base short and J 2 bases short, with 11 bases between. CDR1 is SGHTA and CDR2 is FQGNSA in the germline V gene.

The rearrangement joins TRBV23-1 to TRBJ1-1; D unclear. TRBV23-1 is noted as an ORF with a role that remains uncertain. The V end lost 2 bases, the J end lost 1 base, and 14 bases lay between the germline ends. There are 16 residues in the CDR3. The CDR3 nucleotides read TGCGCCAGCAGTCAAGACCCTCGGGTTGAGAACACTGAAGCTTTCTTT. It specifies CASSQDPRVENTEAFF.

This rearrangement joins TRBV7-3 to TRBJ1-2; D ambiguous. The CDR3 runs 13 residues. CDR1 is SGHTA and CDR2 is FQGTGA in the germline V gene. V gave up 5 bases and J gave up 6 bases, with 13 bases separating them. The CDR3 DNA reads TGTGCCAGCAGCCGCGGAGGGTTGGATGGCTACACCTTC. This sequence encodes CASSRGGLDGYTF.

In its sample, this clonotype was seen a few times. The rearrangement links TRBV7-3 to TRBJ2-5, with D perhaps TRBD2 (5 bases). V was pared by 2 bases and J by 1 base, with 8 bases between. In germline, CDR1 is SGHTA, CDR2 FQGTGA. The CDR3 totals 14 residues. DNA of the CDR3: TGTGCCAGCAGCTTATTGGCGGGCCAAGAGACCCAGTACTTC. Residues: CASSLLAGQETQYF.

The chain links TRBV2 to TRBJ2-3; weak D call: TRBD2 (5 bases). This CDR3 has 12 residues. The V gene lost 1 base and the J gene lost 8 bases, with 7 bases spanning the gap. The germline V gene encodes CDR1 SNHLY and CDR2 FYNNEI. CDR3 region: CASSEVGGTQYF. The CDR3 nucleotides read TGTGCCAGCAGTGAAGTAGGAGGTACGCAGTATTTT.

The chain employs TRBV9 and TRBJ2-2; 14 bases map to TRBD2. The CDR3 runs 15 residues. The V gene end was trimmed by 5 bases and the J gene end by 5 bases; junction bases not matched to a gene: 2. Germline assignment: CDR1 SGDLS and CDR2 YYNGEE. The CDR3 coding sequence is TGTGCCAGCAGGAGGACTAGCGGGGGGACCGGGGAGCTGTTTTTT. Its protein product is CASRRTSGGTGELFF.

V and J are TRBV5-4 and TRBJ2-7; 9 bases agree with TRBD1. The CDR3 loop spans 14 amino acids. Germline V lookup: CDR1 SGHNT, CDR2 YYREEE (reference sequence). J gave up 4 bases and V 0 bases, and 2 bases lay outside the gene matches. The CDR3 is CASSLEQGAYEQYF. The CDR3 DNA is TGTGCCAGCAGCTTGGAACAGGGGGCTTACGAGCAGTACTTC.

This clonotype was seen just once. The CDR3 DNA follows: TGTGCCAGCAGCTATGGACAGGGGGTTTCACCCCTCCACTTT. Protein: CASSYGQGVSPLHF. The chain uses TRBV7-8 and TRBJ1-6; TRBD1 aligns across 10 bases. CDR3 size: 14 residues. Trimming at V came to 4 bases and at J to 9 bases, leaving 3 bases not matched to a gene. Germline CDR1 is SGHVS and CDR2 is FQNEAQ. Variable domain in full (rest from reference TRBV7-8 and TRBJ1-6): GAGVSQSPRYKVAKRGQDVALRCDPISGHVSLFWYQQALGQGPEFLTYFQNEAQLDKSGLPSDRFFAERPEGSVSTLKIQRTQQEDSAVYLCASSYGQGVSPLHFGNGTRLTVT.

This chain joins TRBV30 and TRBJ1-6, with unresolved D. This CDR3 has 12 residues. V lost 1 base, J lost 9 bases, and 7 bases lay in between. Germline assignment: CDR1 GTSNPN and CDR2 SVGIG (reference sequence). CDR3 in DNA: TGTGCCTGGAGTGGGGGTGGTTCACCCCTCCACTTT. Its protein is CAWSGGGSPLHF. Supplemented by reference TRBV30 and TRBJ1-6, the full variable domain reads SQTIHQWPATLVQPVGSPLSLECTVEGTSNPNLYWYRQAAGRGLQLLFYSVGIGQISSEVPQNLSASRPQDRQFILSSKKLLLSDSGFYLCAWSGGGSPLHFGNGTRLTVT.

This clonotype was counted once. The CDR3 protein is CATSDRTGGNQPQHF. The CDR3, as DNA: TGTGCCACCAGTGATCGGACAGGCGGCAATCAGCCCCAGCATTTT. This sequence joins TRBV24-1 and TRBJ1-5; 7 bases align to TRBD1. The V segment lost 3 bases and the J segment 2 bases; nucleotides outside the gene matches: 3. Germline CDR1 and CDR2: KGHDR and SFDVKD. The CDR3 covers 15 residues.

The chain employs TRBV29-1 and TRBJ1-2; D is uncertain. The CDR3 has 11 amino acids. Germline V lookup: CDR1 SQVTM, CDR2 ANQGSEA. V dropped 4 bases and J dropped 5 bases, with 8 bases sitting between them. CDR3 protein: CSVGEGYGYTF. Written as DNA, the CDR3 is TGCAGCGTTGGTGAGGGTTATGGCTACACCTTC.